A single sample is the source of the 11 T cell receptor beta chains below, sequenced in a study of blood T cell repertoires in COVID-19. Clones were read by immunoSEQ multiplex PCR, and TCRdb kept only the in-frame ones, dropping some. This sample has tens of thousands of clones, with around 90% found just once. Sequencing used peripheral blood. The receptors stem from a man aged 45 to 65 with acute or convalescent COVID-19.

The chain joins TRBV10-2 to TRBJ1-1, with 7 bases lining up with TRBD1. The CDR3 spans 14 residues. Germline values: CDR1 WSHSY, CDR2 SAAADI. V dropped 6 bases and J dropped 0; count of bases not matched to a gene: 4. CDR3 bases: TGCGCCAGCAGCCCGACAGGGCTGAACACTGAAGCTTTCTTT. It encodes CASSPTGLNTEAFF.

J is TRBJ2-7 and V is TRBV4-1; 7 bases agree with TRBD2. The V segment lost 2 bases and the J segment 2 bases; nucleotides outside the gene matches: 9. From germline, CDR1 is MGHRA and CDR2 YSYEKL. The CDR3 covers 16 residues. CDR3 region: CASSQPSGREPYEQYF. The CDR3 DNA reads as TGCGCCAGCAGCCAACCTAGCGGCCGAGAACCCTACGAGCAGTACTTC.

This chain uses TRBV7-8 with TRBJ2-7; D remains unclear. This CDR3 has 13 amino acids. V shed 5 bases and J shed 10 bases, with 18 bases lying between them. Germline CDR1 reads SGHVS; CDR2 reads FQNEAQ. The CDR3, as DNA: TGTGCCAGCAGCCCCGCGCCCCAGGTCCCCCAGTACTTC. Amino acid sequence: CASSPAPQVPQYF.

This chain joins TRBV7-2 and TRBJ1-1; TRBD1 matches at 11 bases. With V trimmed by 5 bases and J by 8 bases, 10 bases remained unmatched. Germline CDR1 reads SGHTA; CDR2 reads FQGNSA. There are 15 residues in the CDR3. CDR3 DNA: TGTGCCAGCAGCAAAAGGACAGGGGGCCTTATGGAAGCTTTCTTT. Amino acid sequence: CASSKRTGGLMEAFF.

The V call is TRBV4-1, the J call TRBJ2-6, with D perhaps matching TRBD2 (6 bases). The CDR3 runs 16 residues. The V end lost 8 bases, the J end lost 4 bases, and 18 bases lay between the germline ends. Germline V gives CDR1 MGHRA, CDR2 YSYEKL. CDR3 nucleotide sequence: TGCGCCAGCGCCCGGGGAGGAATTGTGGGGGCCAACGTCCTGACTTTC. It yields the protein CASARGGIVGANVLTF.

This clone has only one observation. The genes are TRBV4-1 and TRBJ2-1, with 8 nucleotides matching TRBD2. The CDR3 is made up of 16 amino acids. Germline CDR1 is MGHRA and CDR2 is YSYEKL. J gave up 4 bases and V 2 bases, and 7 bases lay outside the gene matches. CDR3 DNA: TGCGCCAGCAGCCAACAAATAGCGGGGCGGTACAATGAGCAGTTCTTC. Its protein is CASSQQIAGRYNEQFF.

The V and J genes are TRBV24-1 and TRBJ2-1; 9 bases match TRBD2. The CDR3 contains 16 residues. Losses at the gene ends were 3 bases for V and 8 bases for J; bases not matched to a gene: 10. In germline, CDR1 is KGHDR, CDR2 SFDVKD. The CDR3 region is CATSDNLAGVSHEQFF. The CDR3 DNA sequence: TGTGCCACCAGTGATAATTTAGCGGGAGTGAGCCATGAGCAGTTCTTC.

The chain recombines TRBV18 with TRBJ2-5; 9 nucleotides agree with TRBD1. Germline CDR1 KGHSH, CDR2 LQKENI. CDR3 size: 13 residues. V trimming: 3 bases; J trimming: 4 bases; junction bases outside the gene matches: 0. The CDR3 is CASSPGQGETQYF. The CDR3 bases are TGTGCCAGCTCACCGGGACAGGGAGAGACCCAGTACTTC.

The V and J genes are TRBV9 and TRBJ1-1; 7 bases agree with TRBD1. The CDR3 length is 13 residues. Germline V gene lookup returns CDR1 SGDLS and CDR2 YYNGEE. J lost 4 bases, V lost 3 bases, and 3 bases had no gene match. The CDR3 DNA reads as TGTGCCAGCAGCGGACAGGGATTCACTGAAGCTTTCTTT. It is translated as CASSGQGFTEAFF.

The rearrangement joins TRBV7-9 to TRBJ1-5, with D possibly being TRBD1 (5 bases). V lost 1 base and J 2 bases, leaving 9 bases between the germline ends. CDR3 size: 15 residues. The germline gives CDR1 SEHNR, CDR2 FQNEAQ (reference sequence). The CDR3 here is CASSLVGVGNQPQHF. The DNA of the CDR3 is TGTGCCAGCAGCTTAGTAGGGGTCGGCAATCAGCCCCAGCATTTT.

The genes are TRBV6-2 or TRBV6-3 and TRBJ2-7; possible D gene TRBD2, 5 bases. Per germline, CDR1 MNHEY and CDR2 SVGEGT. Trimming took 1 base from V and 9 from J, leaving 13 bases between them. The CDR3 spans 13 residues. The CDR3 DNA reads TGTGCCAGCAGTTACTTTCGGGGAGAGAGGCAGTACTTC. It codes for CASSYFRGERQYF.